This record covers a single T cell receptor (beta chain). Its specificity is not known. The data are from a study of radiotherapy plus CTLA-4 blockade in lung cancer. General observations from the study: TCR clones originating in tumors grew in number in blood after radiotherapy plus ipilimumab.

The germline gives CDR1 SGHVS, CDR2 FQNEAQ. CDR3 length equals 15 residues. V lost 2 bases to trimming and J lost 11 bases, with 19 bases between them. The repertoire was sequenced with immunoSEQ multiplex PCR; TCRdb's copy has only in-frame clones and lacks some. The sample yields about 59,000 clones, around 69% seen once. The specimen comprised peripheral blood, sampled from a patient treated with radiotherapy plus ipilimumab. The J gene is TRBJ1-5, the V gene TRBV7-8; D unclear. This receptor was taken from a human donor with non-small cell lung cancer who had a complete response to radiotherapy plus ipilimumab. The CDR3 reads CASSLSPDTLMTQHF. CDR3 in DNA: TGTGCCAGCAGCTTATCCCCCGACACACTCATGACCCAGCATTTT.